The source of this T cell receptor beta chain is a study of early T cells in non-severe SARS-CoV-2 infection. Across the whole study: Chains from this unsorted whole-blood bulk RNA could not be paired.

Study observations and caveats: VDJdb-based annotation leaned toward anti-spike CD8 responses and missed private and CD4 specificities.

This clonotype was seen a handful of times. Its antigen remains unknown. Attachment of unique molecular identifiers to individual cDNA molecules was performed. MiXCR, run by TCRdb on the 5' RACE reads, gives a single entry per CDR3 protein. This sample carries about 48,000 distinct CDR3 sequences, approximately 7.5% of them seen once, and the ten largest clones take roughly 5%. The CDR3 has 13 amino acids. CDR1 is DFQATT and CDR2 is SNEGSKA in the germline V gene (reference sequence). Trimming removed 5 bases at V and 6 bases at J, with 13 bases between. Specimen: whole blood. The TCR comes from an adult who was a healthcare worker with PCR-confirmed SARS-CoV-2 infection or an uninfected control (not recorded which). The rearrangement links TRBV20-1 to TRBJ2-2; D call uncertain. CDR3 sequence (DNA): TGCAGTGCTCTAGTACCGGAAGCCGGGGAGCTGTTTTTT. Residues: CSALVPEAGELFF.